Listed here are 4 T cell receptor beta chains from one sample, sequenced in a study of CD8 T cells in ankylosing spondylitis (TCRdb year 2017). Library prep was done by 5' RACE. Sequenced using an Illumina HiSeq 2500. TCRdb cleaned the public reads at Q25 with fastp, built clones with MiXCR and kept in-frame beta chains. Each entry is one CDR3 protein sequence, shown with its most common DNA and genes. The sample table holds a few hundred thousand distinct CDR3 sequences, of which roughly 20% were seen once. Of the sample, under 8.5% falls within the top ten clones. Sequenced: blood, either unsorted or a sorted T cell fraction (not recorded which). These TCRs come from a male donor with ankylosing spondylitis or in good health (not recorded which).

This clonotype has more than one count but fewer than ten. The gene calls are TRBV7-3 and TRBJ1-6; D is undetermined. The CDR3 covers 15 residues. Germline assignment: CDR1 SGHTA and CDR2 FQGTGA. Trimming stripped 2 bases from V and 9 bases from J, with 14 bases between. CDR3: CASSLDGGAGSPLHF. Here the CDR3 DNA reads TGTGCCAGCAGCTTAGACGGAGGCGCAGGTTCACCCCTCCACTTT.

The chain combines TRBV3-1 with TRBJ2-7; D uncertain. The CDR3 spans 14 residues. CDR1 is LGHDT and CDR2 is YNNKEL in the germline V gene (reference sequence). V lost 4 bases to trimming and J lost 1 base, with 11 bases between them. The CDR3 DNA follows: TGTGCCAGCAGCCTGTCTGTCGGTTCCTACGAGCAGTACGTC. It specifies CASSLSVGSYEQYV.

In regard to this clonotype: A much bigger clone sits one base away, suggesting this may be a read error. The rearrangement links TRBV30 to TRBJ1-1, with a tentative D call TRBD1 (6 bases). CDR1 and CDR2 from the germline V gene are GTSNPN and SVGIG (reference sequence). V was pared by 1 base and J by 2 bases, with 11 bases between. This CDR3 region has 14 residues. This CDR3 is CAWSEQGPNTEAFF. The CDR3, as DNA: TGTGCCTGGAGTGAACAGGGCCCAAACACTGAAGCTTTCTTT.

A note on this clonotype: A much larger clone sits a single nucleotide away, making a read error possible. This chain links TRBV28 with TRBJ2-7; a weak D match, TRBD1 (5 bases). The ends were cut back, 6 bases at V and 2 bases at J, with 17 bases in the middle. CDR1 is MDHEN, CDR2 SYDVKM, per germline. The CDR3 contains 15 residues. The CDR3 DNA sequence: TGTGCCAGCAGCTCCGGACACGGCAGAGCCTACGAGCAGTACGTC. Its protein product is CASSSGHGRAYEQYV.